This is a list of T cell receptor beta chains from one sample in a study of CD8 T cells in ankylosing spondylitis. TCRdb itself ran the 5' RACE reads through MiXCR, one entry per CDR3 protein. The repertoire holds around 180,000 distinct CDR3 sequences, around a sixth seen once, with around 4.5% in the top ten. Specimen: blood, either unsorted or a sorted T cell fraction (not recorded which). Receptors originate from a male donor aged 10 to 35 with ankylosing spondylitis or in good health (not recorded which). The CDR3 runs from the conserved cysteine through the conserved F or W.

V,J,CDR3
TRBV29-1,TRBJ1-4,CSVRTGPEKLFF
TRBV6-1,TRBJ2-1,CASSQRIGCPFF
TRBV7-6,TRBJ2-5,CASSLYPATSGSYETQYF
TRBV20-1,TRBJ2-1,CSARDGTSGYYNEQFF
TRBV6-5,TRBJ2-2,CASSRRQAGELFF
TRBV7-6,TRBJ2-1,CASSSIQGIFTHEQFF
TRBV7-2,TRBJ2-7,CASSSELAGGPYEQYF
TRBV2,TRBJ2-3,CASRVLDTQYF
TRBV4-2,TRBJ2-5,CASSPPGAAPQETQYF
TRBV29-1,TRBJ2-3,CSVRAQGATQYF
TRBV7-2,TRBJ2-5,CASSLWKETQYF
TRBV3-1,TRBJ2-5,CASSQTGVETQYF
TRBV5-1,TRBJ1-1,CASSSPGNTEAFF
TRBV7-2,TRBJ2-2,CASSFAQGRELFF
TRBV29-1,TRBJ2-1,CSVEGTSGAYNEQFF
TRBV11-2,TRBJ2-1,CASSRDYYNEQFF
TRBV30,TRBJ2-2,CAWSFAGELFF
TRBV20-1,TRBJ1-2,CSSRSDRGKGYTF
TRBV20-1,TRBJ2-1,CSATELSGRAEEQFF
TRBV5-5,TRBJ2-1,CASSFPPSATLAGDNEQFF
TRBV6-6,TRBJ2-5,CGANEGSGIEETQYF
TRBV19,TRBJ2-6,CASSIEGRTGGANVLTF
TRBV12-3/TRBV12-4,TRBJ1-3,CASSLSGQVTGNTIYF
TRBV7-3,TRBJ2-2,CASTPPGQGTGELFF
TRBV24-1,TRBJ1-2,CATSDTTNRREHYGYTF
TRBV4-3,TRBJ2-3,CASSQLSAGASSTDTQYF
TRBV12-3/TRBV12-4,TRBJ2-2,CAAKGSGELFF
TRBV7-9,TRBJ2-7,CASSSSGFPYEQYF
TRBV28,TRBJ2-5,CASSLPSGGQETQYF
TRBV3-1,TRBJ2-1,CASSQHGREGREQFF
TRBV13,TRBJ2-6,CASSLGTGERSGANVLTF
TRBV18,TRBJ2-3,CASSLRATHTDTQYF
TRBV5-1,TRBJ1-1,CASSLAGTGNTEAFF
TRBV6-1,TRBJ1-1,CASSERENTEAFF
TRBV15,TRBJ2-2,CATSASTSTGELFF
TRBV4-3,TRBJ2-1,CASSQDLAGYNEQFF
TRBV20-1,TRBJ2-1,CSARDGVRMNNEQFF
TRBV19,TRBJ2-1,CASSSRLAGVNEQFF
TRBV6-1,TRBJ2-2,CASWGVRGVNTGELFF
TRBV24-1,TRBJ2-1,CATSEGAREQFF
TRBV6-5,TRBJ1-1,CASSYTQSRANTEAFF
TRBV6-2/TRBV6-3,TRBJ1-3,CASRRTADSGNTIYF
TRBV4-1,TRBJ2-2,CASSQDQGGHTGELFF
TRBV18,TRBJ1-2,CASSPEAGLYGYTF
TRBV6-5,TRBJ1-4,CASGQREKLFF
TRBV20-1,TRBJ2-1,CSAYVSGYTYNEQFF
TRBV29-1,TRBJ2-1,CSVQTRVDSYYNEQFF
TRBV7-9,TRBJ2-1,CASSLVGQAYNEQFF
TRBV4-2,TRBJ2-1,CASSQGQGLNNNEQFF
TRBV5-1,TRBJ2-1,CASSLAYLGVEQFF
TRBV6-2/TRBV6-3,TRBJ2-7,CASRSEREVEQYF
TRBV28,TRBJ1-5,CASSSVRTLNQPQHF